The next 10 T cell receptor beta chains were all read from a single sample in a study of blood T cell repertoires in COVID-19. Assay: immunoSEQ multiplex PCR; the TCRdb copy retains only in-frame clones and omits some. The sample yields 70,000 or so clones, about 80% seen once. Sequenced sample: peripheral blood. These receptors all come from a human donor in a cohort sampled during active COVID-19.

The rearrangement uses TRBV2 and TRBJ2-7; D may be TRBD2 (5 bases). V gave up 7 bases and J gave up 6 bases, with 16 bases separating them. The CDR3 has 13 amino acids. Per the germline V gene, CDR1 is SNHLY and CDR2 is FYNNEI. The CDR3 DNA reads TGTGCCAGCAAGATAAACGGGGTGAGCGAGCAGTACTTC. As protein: CASKINGVSEQYF.

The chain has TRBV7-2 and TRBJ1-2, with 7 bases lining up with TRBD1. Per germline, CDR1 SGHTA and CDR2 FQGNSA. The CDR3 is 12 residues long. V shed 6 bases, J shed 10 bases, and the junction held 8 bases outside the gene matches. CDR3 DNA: TGTGCCAGCAGTCCTATTCAGGGGGACTACACCTTC. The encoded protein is CASSPIQGDYTF. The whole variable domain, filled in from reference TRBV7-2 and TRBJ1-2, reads GAGVSQSPSNKVTEKGKDVELRCDPISGHTALYWYRQSLGQGLEFLIYFQGNSAPDKSGLPSDRFSAERTGGSVSTLTIQRTQQEDSAVYLCASSPIQGDYTFGSGTRLTVV.

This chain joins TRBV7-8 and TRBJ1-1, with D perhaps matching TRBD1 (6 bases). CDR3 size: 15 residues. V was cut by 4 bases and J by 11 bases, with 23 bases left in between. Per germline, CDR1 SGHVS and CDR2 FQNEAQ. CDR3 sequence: CASSSTLPGQGGAFF. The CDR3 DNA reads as TGTGCCAGCAGCTCTACCCTCCCGGGACAAGGGGGTGCTTTCTTT. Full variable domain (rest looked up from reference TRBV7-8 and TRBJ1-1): GAGVSQSPRYKVAKRGQDVALRCDPISGHVSLFWYQQALGQGPEFLTYFQNEAQLDKSGLPSDRFFAERPEGSVSTLKIQRTQQEDSAVYLCASSSTLPGQGGAFFGQGTRLTVV.

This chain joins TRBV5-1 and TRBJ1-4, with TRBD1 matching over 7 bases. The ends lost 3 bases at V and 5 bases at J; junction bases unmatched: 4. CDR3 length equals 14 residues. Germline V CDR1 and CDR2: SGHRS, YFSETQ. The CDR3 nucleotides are TGCGCCAGCAGCTCAGGGGGTGACAATGAAAAACTGTTTTTT. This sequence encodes CASSSGGDNEKLFF.

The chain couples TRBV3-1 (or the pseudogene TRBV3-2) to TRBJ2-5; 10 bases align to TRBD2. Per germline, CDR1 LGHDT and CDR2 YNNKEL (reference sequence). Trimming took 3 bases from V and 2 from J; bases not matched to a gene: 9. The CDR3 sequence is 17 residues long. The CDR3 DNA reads TGTGCCAGCAGCCAGAGACGACTTAGCGGGGGGCAAGAGACCCAGTACTTC. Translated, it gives CASSQRRLSGGQETQYF.

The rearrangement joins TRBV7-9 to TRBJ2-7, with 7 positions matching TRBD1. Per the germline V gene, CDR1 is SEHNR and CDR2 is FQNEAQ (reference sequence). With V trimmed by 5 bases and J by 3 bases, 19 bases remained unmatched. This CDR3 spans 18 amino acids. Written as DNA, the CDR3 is TGTGCCAGCAGCAATATTATATTCATACAGGGGATCAACTACGAGCAGTACTTC. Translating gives CASSNIIFIQGINYEQYF.

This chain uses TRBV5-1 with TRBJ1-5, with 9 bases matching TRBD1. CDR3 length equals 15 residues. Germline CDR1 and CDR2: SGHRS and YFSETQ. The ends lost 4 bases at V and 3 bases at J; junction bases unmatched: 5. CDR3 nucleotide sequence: TGCGCCAGCAGCCCGGACAGGGGTCCCAATCAGCCCCAGCATTTT. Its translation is CASSPDRGPNQPQHF.

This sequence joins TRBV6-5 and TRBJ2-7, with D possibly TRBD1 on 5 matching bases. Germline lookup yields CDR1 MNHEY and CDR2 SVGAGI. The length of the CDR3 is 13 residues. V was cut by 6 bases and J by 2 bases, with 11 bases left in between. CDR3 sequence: CASSLRVTYEQYF. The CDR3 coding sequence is TGTGCCAGCAGCCTCAGGGTCACCTACGAGCAGTACTTC.

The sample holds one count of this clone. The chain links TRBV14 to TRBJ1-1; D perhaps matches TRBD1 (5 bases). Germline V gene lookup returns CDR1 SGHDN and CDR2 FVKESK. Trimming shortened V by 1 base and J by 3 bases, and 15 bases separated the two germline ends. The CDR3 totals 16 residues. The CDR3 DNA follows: TGTGCCAGCAGCCAAGGGGGTGGGACTGTGTACACTGAAGCTTTCTTT. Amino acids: CASSQGGGTVYTEAFF.

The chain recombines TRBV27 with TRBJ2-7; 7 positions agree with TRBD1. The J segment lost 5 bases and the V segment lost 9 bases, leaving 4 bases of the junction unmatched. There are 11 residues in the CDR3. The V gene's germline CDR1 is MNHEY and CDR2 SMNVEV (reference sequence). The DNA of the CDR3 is TGTGCCAGACAGGGGTGCGACGAGCAGTACTTC. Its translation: CARQGCDEQYF.